These 10 T cell receptor beta chains share one sample of origin, sequenced in a study of CD8 T cells in Susac syndrome (dated by TCRdb to about 2019). The library came from the immunoSEQ multiplex PCR assay. RNA was extracted with the RNeasy kit and about 0.5 to 1 ug was reverse transcribed using random hexamers. TCRdb handled the public reads itself, with Q25 trimming in fastp and clone calling in MiXCR, and kept productive beta chains. A single entry per CDR3 protein holds the most common genes and DNA from its merged rows. The sample table contains 130,000 to 150,000 distinct CDR3 sequences; only one count was recorded for roughly 95% of them. The top ten hold nearly 0.085% of the sample. Specimen: CD4+ T cells from PBMCs. These receptors all stem from a human donor in good health.

The chain joins TRBV3-1 to TRBJ2-7, with D tentatively TRBD2 (5 bases). V lost 1 base and J lost 3, with 13 bases in between. CDR3 length: 15 residues. Germline loops: CDR1 LGHDT, CDR2 YNNKEL (reference sequence). CDR3 sequence: CASSQGGAGNYEQYF. CDR3 DNA sequence: TGTGCCAGCAGCCAAGGCGGAGCCGGGAACTACGAGCAGTACTTC.

CDR3 DNA sequence: TGTGCCAGCAGCTTAGGGGACAGATGGGGACAAAATCAGCCCCAGCATTTT. It is translated as CASSLGDRWGQNQPQHF. This chain uses TRBV7-9 with TRBJ1-5; TRBD1 matches 7 bases. CDR1 SEHNR and CDR2 FQNEAQ come from the germline V gene (reference sequence). The J segment lost 4 bases and the V segment lost 1 base, leaving 10 bases of the junction unmatched. The CDR3 is 17 residues long.

The gene calls are TRBV10-3 and TRBJ2-5; 7 bases align to TRBD2. The CDR3 has 12 residues. V was clipped by 4 bases and J by 5 bases; unmatched bases: 1. Per the germline V gene, CDR1 is ENHRY and CDR2 is SYGVKD. The CDR3 coding sequence is TGTGCCATCAGTGTTAGCGGGGAGACCCAGTACTTC. It is translated as CAISVSGETQYF.

The rearrangement links TRBV20-1 to TRBJ2-7; 7 bases fit TRBD2. Germline trimming cut 0 bases from V and 2 bases from J; bases unmatched to any gene: 10. The CDR3 is made up of 16 amino acids. CDR1 is DFQATT, CDR2 SNEGSKA, per germline (reference sequence). The CDR3 region is CSAREWGAGTTYEQYF. Written as DNA, the CDR3 is TGCAGTGCTAGAGAATGGGGAGCGGGGACCACCTACGAGCAGTACTTC.

The chain joins TRBV12-3 or TRBV12-4 to TRBJ2-2; D is uncertain. Between the trimmed V and J ends, which lost 5 bases and 2 bases, there was a span of 9 bases. This CDR3 comprises 14 residues. The CDR3 reads CASSPDANTGELFF. The CDR3 coding sequence is TGTGCCAGCAGTCCGGACGCTAACACCGGGGAGCTGTTTTTT.

This chain links TRBV5-6 with TRBJ2-5; the match to TRBD1 covers 9 bases. Per the germline V gene, CDR1 is SGHDT and CDR2 is YYEEEE. This CDR3 has 13 amino acids. With 4 bases clipped from V and 4 bases from J, the junction kept 2 bases outside the gene matches. CDR3 bases: TGTGCCAGCAGCGGGGACAGGGTAGAGACCCAGTACTTC. Translated: CASSGDRVETQYF.

The chain joins TRBV5-1 to TRBJ1-2; the D is unclear. The length of the CDR3 is 15 residues. V lost 0 bases and J lost 4, with 13 bases in between. CDR1 SGHRS and CDR2 YFSETQ come from the germline V gene. The CDR3 DNA sequence: TGCGCCAGCAGCTTGGAGACCCAAGGTGGCTATGGCTACACCTTC. Translated: CASSLETQGGYGYTF.

J is TRBJ1-4 and V is TRBV20-1; TRBD1 matches 10 bases. The V gene end was trimmed by 2 bases and the J gene end by 6 bases; junction bases not matched to a gene: 6. This CDR3 region has 15 residues. Germline-derived CDR1 and CDR2 are DFQATT and SNEGSKA (reference sequence). The CDR3 sequence: CSARNPGTGDEKLFF. The CDR3 bases are TGCAGTGCTAGAAACCCCGGGACAGGGGATGAAAAACTGTTTTTT.

This clonotype appeared a single time. The chain recombines TRBV5-4 with TRBJ2-7, with unresolved D. Trimming pared 0 bases from V and 3 bases from J, leaving 7 bases between. Germline V lookup: CDR1 SGHNT, CDR2 YYREEE (reference sequence). CDR3 length: 13 amino acids. In DNA form, the CDR3 reads TGTGCCAGCAGCTTGGACGGAATCTACGAGCAGTACTTC. Its protein is CASSLDGIYEQYF.

The chain joins TRBV11-1 to TRBJ2-2; a weak D match, TRBD2 (6 bases). V was cut by 3 bases and J by 1 base, with 15 bases left in between. The CDR3 runs 17 residues. CDR1 and CDR2 (germline): SGHAT, FQDESV (reference sequence). CDR3 protein: CASSFPRAGRNTGELFF. CDR3 nucleotide sequence: TGTGCCAGCAGCTTCCCGCGGGCGGGGAGGAACACCGGGGAGCTGTTTTTT.